The 30 T cell receptor beta chains below all came from one sample that was sequenced in a study of blood T cell repertoires in COVID-19. Assay: immunoSEQ multiplex PCR; the TCRdb copy retains only in-frame clones and omits some. This sample has 300,000 or so clones, with 87% found just once. The sample was peripheral blood. Receptor source: a woman between 40 and 55 years old who had recovered from COVID-19.

The rearrangement uses TRBV7-9 and TRBJ1-2; 9 nucleotides line up with TRBD1. V lost 4 bases, J lost 7 bases, and 13 bases stayed unmatched. The CDR3 contains 16 residues. Germline V gives CDR1 SEHNR, CDR2 FQNEAQ (reference sequence). For the CDR3, the DNA is TGTGCCAGCAGCTGGGGGAGAACAGGGGGCGCCTCTGGCTACACCTTC. It encodes CASSWGRTGGASGYTF. The complete variable domain, with remaining parts taken from reference TRBV7-9 and TRBJ1-2, reads DTGVSQNPRHKITKRGQNVTFRCDPISEHNRLYWYRQTLGQGPEFLTYFQNEAQLEKSRLLSDRFSAERPKGSFSTLEIQRTEQGDSAMYLCASSWGRTGGASGYTFGSGTRLTVV.

This chain's CDR3 is CASSFAGARTPQHF. In nucleotides, the CDR3 is TGTGCCAGCAGCTTCGCAGGGGCCAGAACTCCCCAGCATTTT. The rearrangement uses TRBV7-8 and TRBJ1-5, with D perhaps TRBD1 (6 bases). Germline loops: CDR1 SGHVS, CDR2 FQNEAQ. The V end lost 3 bases, the J end lost 10 bases, and 16 bases lay between the germline ends. The CDR3 contains 14 residues.

The chain is built from TRBV5-4 and TRBJ1-5; D remains ambiguous. V was shortened by 0 bases and J by 7 bases, with 8 bases between the two germline ends. CDR1 SGHNT and CDR2 YYREEE come from the germline V gene (reference sequence). The CDR3 consists of 13 residues. CDR3 loop: CASSLDSAQPQHF. The CDR3 bases are TGTGCCAGCAGCTTGGACAGTGCCCAGCCCCAGCATTTT. Full variable domain (outside the CDR3, taken from reference TRBV5-4 and TRBJ1-5): ETGVTQSPTHLIKTRGQQVTLRCSSQSGHNTVSWYQQALGQGPQFIFQYYREEENGRGNFPPRFSGLQFPNYSSELNVNALELDDSALYLCASSLDSAQPQHFGDGTRLSIL.

The rearrangement uses TRBV19 and TRBJ1-5; 8 bases agree with TRBD1. Unmatched junction bases numbered 4, after V lost 3 bases and J lost 6 bases. In germline, CDR1 is LNHDA, CDR2 SQIVND (reference sequence). This CDR3 contains 14 residues. The CDR3 spells CASSITGGGQPQHF. For the CDR3, the DNA is TGTGCCAGTAGTATCACAGGGGGGGGTCAGCCCCAGCATTTT.

V and J are TRBV30 and TRBJ1-4; no reliable D call. This CDR3 comprises 13 residues. Per the germline V gene, CDR1 is GTSNPN and CDR2 is SVGIG (reference sequence). V shed 5 bases and J shed 4 bases, with 11 bases lying between them. CDR3 nucleotides: TGTGCCTGGGAAGCAGGCGTTAATGAAAAACTGTTTTTT. Amino acids: CAWEAGVNEKLFF. Complete variable domain (other parts from reference TRBV30 and TRBJ1-4): SQTIHQWPATLVQPVGSPLSLECTVEGTSNPNLYWYRQAAGRGLQLLFYSVGIGQISSEVPQNLSASRPQDRQFILSSKKLLLSDSGFYLCAWEAGVNEKLFFGSGTQLSVL.

This clone has a single count. The chain employs TRBV4-1 and TRBJ2-5; 9 bases agree with TRBD2. Germline trimming cut 4 bases from V and 5 bases from J; bases unmatched to any gene: 11. Germline V gene data show CDR1 as MGHRA and CDR2 as YSYEKL. This CDR3 spans 16 amino acids. The CDR3 nucleotides read TGCGCCAGCAGCCTCAGGGGCGGGGGGGCCGGTGAGACCCAGTACTTC. It encodes CASSLRGGGAGETQYF.

This chain links TRBV6-6 with TRBJ2-7, with TRBD2 matching 8 bases. This CDR3 contains 15 residues. V lost 2 bases and J lost 2; bases outside the gene matches: 5. CDR1 MNHNY and CDR2 SVGAGI come from the germline V gene (reference sequence). CDR3 sequence reads: CASSYVQRGTYEQYF. The CDR3 nucleotides are TGTGCCAGCAGTTACGTCCAGCGGGGGACCTACGAGCAGTACTTC.

V is TRBV28 and J is TRBJ1-3, with a weak D call TRBD1 (6 bases). With 4 bases removed from V and 0 bases from J, the gap between germline ends came to 7 bases. From germline, CDR1 is MDHEN and CDR2 SYDVKM. This CDR3 comprises 14 residues. The CDR3 loop reads CASSSQGSGNTIYF. CDR3 coding DNA: TGTGCCAGCAGTTCACAGGGCTCTGGAAACACCATATATTTT.

The chain links TRBV18 to TRBJ2-1; 8 bases match TRBD1. The CDR3 runs to 13 residues. Germline V gene lookup returns CDR1 KGHSH and CDR2 LQKENI. The V segment lost 4 bases and the J segment 8 bases; nucleotides outside the gene matches: 4. DNA of the CDR3: TGTGCCAGCTCACTTGGGACAGGCCATGAGCAGTTCTTC. Protein sequence: CASSLGTGHEQFF.

CDR3: CASSIPYGYTF. The CDR3 coding sequence is TGTGCCAGTAGTATCCCGTATGGCTACACCTTC. The J gene is TRBJ1-2, the V gene TRBV19; no reliable D call. Germline CDR1 is LNHDA and CDR2 is SQIVND (reference sequence). This CDR3 is 11 amino acids long. Trimming removed 3 bases from V and 5 bases from J, with 4 bases in between. Full variable domain (missing parts from reference TRBV19 and TRBJ1-2): DGGITQSPKYLFRKEGQNVTLSCEQNLNHDAMYWYRQDPGQGLRLIYYSQIVNDFQKGDIAEGYSVSREKKESFPLTVTSAQKNPTAFYLCASSIPYGYTFGSGTRLTVV.

The chain recombines TRBV7-2 with TRBJ2-2, with D maybe TRBD1 (5 bases). Between the trimmed V and J ends, which lost 1 base and 3 bases, there was a span of 15 bases. This CDR3 spans 17 amino acids. CDR1 is SGHTA and CDR2 is FQGNSA in the germline V gene. The CDR3 spells CASSLGALKGYTGELFF. The DNA of the CDR3 is TGTGCCAGCAGCTTAGGGGCCCTGAAGGGGTACACCGGGGAGCTGTTTTTT.

The rearrangement joins TRBV5-1 to TRBJ2-1; 7 nucleotides agree with TRBD1. Germline V gives CDR1 SGHRS, CDR2 YFSETQ. The CDR3 totals 14 residues. V dropped 3 bases and J dropped 5; count of bases not matched to a gene: 5. CDR3 residues: CASSSGQRDNEQFF. For the CDR3, the DNA is TGCGCCAGCAGCTCGGGACAGAGAGACAATGAGCAGTTCTTC. Variable domain in full (rest from reference TRBV5-1 and TRBJ2-1): KAGVTQTPRYLIKTRGQQVTLSCSPISGHRSVSWYQQTPGQGLQFLFEYFSETQRNKGNFPGRFSGRQFSNSRSEMNVSTLELGDSALYLCASSSGQRDNEQFFGPGTRLTVL.

This chain links TRBV4-1 with TRBJ1-3; D call uncertain. The germline V gene has CDR1 MGHRA and CDR2 YSYEKL. V lost 0 bases and J lost 2, with 11 bases in between. This CDR3 is 16 amino acids long. The CDR3 DNA reads TGCGCCAGCAGCCAAGATGTCCAGCGGGCTGGAAACACCATATATTTT. Residues: CASSQDVQRAGNTIYF.

V gene TRBV5-8 combines with J gene TRBJ2-7, with 7 bases aligning to TRBD1. The CDR3 loop spans 15 amino acids. Germline CDR1 and CDR2: SGHTS and YDEGEE. Unmatched junction bases numbered 9, after V lost 0 bases and J lost 6 bases. CDR3 amino acids: CASSLGPGGRGEQYF. As DNA, the CDR3 is TGTGCCAGCAGCTTGGGGCCAGGGGGACGGGGCGAGCAGTACTTC.

The V gene is TRBV5-6, the J gene TRBJ2-5; D is perhaps TRBD1 (6 bases). Germline V lookup: CDR1 SGHDT, CDR2 YYEEEE. V was clipped by 4 bases and J by 0 bases, with 10 bases between them. This CDR3 comprises 14 residues. For the CDR3, the DNA is TGTGCCAGCAGCCAGGGGACGGACCAAGAGACCCAGTACTTC. Protein sequence: CASSQGTDQETQYF.

The J gene is TRBJ1-2, the V gene TRBV13; 7 bases map to TRBD1. With V trimmed by 1 base and J by 6 bases, 5 bases remained unmatched. This CDR3 is built from 14 residues. Germline assignment: CDR1 PRHDT and CDR2 FYEKMQ (reference sequence). The CDR3 bases are TGTGCCAGCAGCTTAGAGAGGGGGCTGAATGGCTACACCTTC. This encodes CASSLERGLNGYTF.

The chain employs TRBV5-1 and TRBJ2-7, with 8 positions matching TRBD2. With V trimmed by 1 base and J by 4 bases, 7 bases remained unmatched. This CDR3 comprises 15 residues. Germline V gene lookup returns CDR1 SGHRS and CDR2 YFSETQ. CDR3 residues: CASSLTPGLEYEQYF. The CDR3 DNA is TGCGCCAGCAGCTTGACACCGGGACTAGAGTACGAGCAGTACTTC.

This clone was seen a few times. The chain recombines TRBV20-1 with TRBJ2-7; 11 bases agree with TRBD2. The CDR3 extends over 17 amino acids. Germline values: CDR1 DFQATT, CDR2 SNEGSKA (reference sequence). V was pared by 3 bases and J by 0 bases, with 10 bases of the junction left unmatched. CDR3 DNA: TGCAGTGCTAGTAGCGCTAGCGGGGGGCCGAGCTCCTACGAGCAGTACTTC. This encodes CSASSASGGPSSYEQYF.

J is TRBJ2-5 and V is TRBV10-3, with TRBD1 matching 8 bases. The CDR3 length is 13 residues. V shed 6 bases and J 5 bases; nucleotides not matched to a gene: 5. CDR1 and CDR2 from the germline V gene are ENHRY and SYGVKD. CDR3 DNA: TGTGCCATCAGCAGACAGGGGCTGGAGACCCAGTACTTC. Its translation: CAISRQGLETQYF.

This clone was observed once. The V call is TRBV19, the J call TRBJ1-2, with a tentative D call TRBD1 (6 bases). Germline-derived CDR1 and CDR2 are LNHDA and SQIVND (reference sequence). Trimming removed 4 bases at V and 6 bases at J, with 15 bases between. The CDR3 sequence is 14 residues long. The CDR3 sequence is CASSTSRGRHGYTF. The CDR3 DNA follows: TGTGCCAGTAGTACCTCCAGGGGACGGCATGGCTACACCTTC.

This clone has just one count. V is TRBV23-1 and J is TRBJ2-5, with D possibly TRBD1 on 5 matching bases. TRBV23-1 is an ORF, and what it does is uncertain. Trimming took 3 bases from V and 3 from J, leaving 17 bases between them. The CDR3 spans 16 residues. The CDR3 sequence: CASSHLGAGREETQYF. The CDR3 DNA is TGCGCCAGCAGTCATCTTGGGGCAGGCCGCGAAGAGACCCAGTACTTC.

The rearrangement uses TRBV5-5 and TRBJ1-5; D might be TRBD1 (5 bases). Germline assignment: CDR1 SGHKS and CDR2 YYEKEE (reference sequence). This CDR3 region has 15 residues. V lost 1 base and J 2 bases, leaving 10 bases between the germline ends. CDR3 nucleotide sequence: TGTGCCAGCAGCTTGTGGGGCACGGGCAATCAGCCCCAGCATTTT. This sequence encodes CASSLWGTGNQPQHF.

The rearrangement links TRBV7-6 to TRBJ1-2; D is ambiguous. Trimming left V 5 bases short and J 4 bases short, with 11 bases between. Per the germline V gene, CDR1 is SGHVS and CDR2 is FNYEAQ. The CDR3 contains 13 residues. The CDR3 is CASSRGVGYGYTF. The CDR3 DNA reads TGTGCCAGCAGCCGAGGCGTGGGCTATGGCTACACCTTC.

This chain links TRBV3-1 (or the pseudogene TRBV3-2) with TRBJ2-4; 7 nucleotides line up with TRBD2. CDR3 length: 16 amino acids. Unmatched junction bases numbered 7, after V lost 5 bases and J lost 0 bases. Germline V gives CDR1 LGHDT, CDR2 YNNKEL (reference sequence). CDR3 in DNA: TGTGCCAGCAGCTCGGGGGGTTCCCGAGCCAAAAACATTCAGTACTTC. Its translation is CASSSGGSRAKNIQYF.

V usage is TRBV13 and J usage is TRBJ2-2; weak D call: TRBD2 (6 bases). Germline V gives CDR1 PRHDT, CDR2 FYEKMQ (reference sequence). This CDR3 contains 16 residues. V shed 4 bases and J shed 8 bases, with 20 bases lying between them. The CDR3 bases are TGTGCCAGCAGCTCCTACTCGGGAGCGCAAATGGGGGAGCTGTTTTTT. It encodes CASSSYSGAQMGELFF.

This chain links TRBV9 with TRBJ2-1; 7 bases match TRBD1. The CDR3 extends over 14 amino acids. Germline V CDR1 and CDR2: SGDLS, YYNGEE. Unmatched junction bases numbered 3, after V lost 0 bases and J lost 6 bases. CDR3 bases: TGTGCCAGCAGCGTAGTAGGGGGCAGCAATGAGCAGTTCTTC. This translates into CASSVVGGSNEQFF.

The CDR3 nucleotides are TGTGCCAGCACCGACAACAGGAAATACTCCTACGAGCAGTACTTC. As protein: CASTDNRKYSYEQYF. V usage is TRBV6-5 and J usage is TRBJ2-7; a possible D gene is TRBD1 (5 bases). The CDR3 sequence is 15 residues long. Germline V gene data show CDR1 as MNHEY and CDR2 as SVGAGI. V was clipped by 7 bases and J by 0 bases, with 16 bases between them.

The chain couples TRBV6-6 to TRBJ1-3; D is unresolved. This CDR3 has 16 residues. Germline V gives CDR1 MNHNY, CDR2 SVGAGI (reference sequence). V was shortened by 2 bases and J by 2 bases, with 13 bases between the two germline ends. CDR3 DNA sequence: TGTGCCAGCAGTTACCGGTCGCTCTTCCCTGGAAACACCATATATTTT. Translation gives CASSYRSLFPGNTIYF.

This clone appeared a single time. This sequence joins TRBV18 and TRBJ2-3; the D gene is possibly TRBD2 (6 bases). The ends were cut back, 6 bases at V and 2 bases at J, with 15 bases in the middle. The length of the CDR3 is 15 residues. Germline loops: CDR1 KGHSH, CDR2 LQKENI. CDR3: CASSTGGLYTDTQYF. CDR3 sequence (DNA): TGTGCCAGCTCCACCGGGGGACTTTACACAGATACGCAGTATTTT.

This clone was observed a single time. Here the CDR3 DNA reads TGTGCTAGTGGTTTGATCGGGACAGGGATCTACGAGCAGTACTTC. Translation: CASGLIGTGIYEQYF. V and J are TRBV12-5 and TRBJ2-7; 9 bases align to TRBD1. The germline gives CDR1 LGHNT, CDR2 FRNRAP. This CDR3 contains 15 residues. The V gene end was trimmed by 2 bases and the J gene end by 3 bases; junction bases not matched to a gene: 5.